The sequence of this TCR beta chain was determined in a study of T cell changes during pregnancy in multiple sclerosis. The ends lost 6 bases at V and 7 bases at J; junction bases unmatched: 9. Germline values: CDR1 MNHNS, CDR2 SASEGT. This CDR3 has 13 residues. Using immunoSEQ multiplex PCR, the repertoire was profiled, and TCRdb retains in-frame clones only, with some absent. The data hold around 40,000 clones, with 90% observed a single time. The chain combines TRBV6-1 with TRBJ2-7, with 7 nucleotides matching TRBD1. The TCR originated in a female donor with multiple sclerosis, enrolled in a pregnancy study. Sample: CD4+ T cells from peripheral blood mononuclear cells, taken in the second trimester of pregnancy. The CDR3 reads CASRQPNRGEQYF. The CDR3 DNA reads TGTGCCAGCAGGCAACCTAACAGGGGTGAGCAGTACTTC.